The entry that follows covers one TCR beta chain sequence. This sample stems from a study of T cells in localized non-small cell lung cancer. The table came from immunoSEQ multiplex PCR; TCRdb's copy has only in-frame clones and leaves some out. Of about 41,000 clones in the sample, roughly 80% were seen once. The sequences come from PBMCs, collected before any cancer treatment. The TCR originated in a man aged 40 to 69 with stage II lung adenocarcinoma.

The CDR3 loop is CASSSTDTTNEKLFF. CDR3 in DNA: TGCGCCAGCAGCTCGACGGACACAACTAATGAAAAACTGTTTTTT. This sequence joins TRBV5-1 and TRBJ1-4, with D tentatively TRBD1 (5 bases). Germline CDR1 SGHRS, CDR2 YFSETQ. CDR3 length: 15 amino acids. The V end lost 3 bases, the J end lost 0 bases, and 9 bases lay between the germline ends.